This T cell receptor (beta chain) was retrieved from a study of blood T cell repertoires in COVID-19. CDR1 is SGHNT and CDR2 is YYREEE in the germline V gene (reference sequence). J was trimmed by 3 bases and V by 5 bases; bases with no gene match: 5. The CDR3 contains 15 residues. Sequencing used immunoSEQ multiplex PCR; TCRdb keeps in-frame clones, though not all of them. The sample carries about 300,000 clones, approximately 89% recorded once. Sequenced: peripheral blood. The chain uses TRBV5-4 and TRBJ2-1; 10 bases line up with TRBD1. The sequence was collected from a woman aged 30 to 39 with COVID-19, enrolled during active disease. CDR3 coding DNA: TGTGCCAGCAGGACGGACAGGGGGTACTACAATGAGCAGTTCTTC. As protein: CASRTDRGYYNEQFF.